This TCR beta chain came from a study of blood T cell repertoires in COVID-19. This clone was observed a few times. V was pared by 4 bases and J by 4 bases, with 6 bases of the junction left unmatched. Looked up from germline, CDR1 is SGHTS and CDR2 is YDEGEE. This CDR3 spans 14 amino acids. Original handling: Estimation of nucleated cell counts was performed using reference gene primer amplification. Sequenced by immunoSEQ multiplex PCR; TCRdb stores in-frame clones only, minus some. That table supplies the V and J calls and clone size; D and trimming were determined from the DNA. The sample shows about 200,000 clones, 82% of them seen only once.

The chain recombines TRBV5-8 with TRBJ2-7; 9 bases map to TRBD1. The TCR sequence derives from a woman in her sixties or seventies with COVID-19, enrolled during active disease. Sequences were obtained from peripheral blood. The DNA of the CDR3 is TGTGCCAGCAGCCGGGACAGGGCCTCTTACGAGCAGTACTTC. This translates into CASSRDRASYEQYF.